Sequencing of this T cell receptor beta chain was carried out in a study of glioma-infiltrating T cells after dendritic cell vaccination. Study background: At biweekly intervals, patients got three intradermal dendritic cell vaccine injections. General study points: Patients with more pretreatment TILs had longer time to progression and survival.

The CDR3 loop spans 17 amino acids. Germline V gene lookup returns CDR1 SGHDT and CDR2 YYEEEE. The J segment lost 4 bases and the V segment lost 3 bases, leaving 14 bases of the junction unmatched. Time point described: after dendritic cell vaccination, including at tumor progression/relapse. Fresh-frozen tumor tissue and more than two years of survival data were available for all. This clone was counted only a few times. Its specificity is unknown. Measured with immunoSEQ multiplex PCR; TCRdb has only the in-frame clones, and not every one. The sample lists over 65,000 clones, 85% occurring once. This clonotype was sampled from a human donor with glioblastoma. Sequencing was performed on blood, taken after dendritic cell vaccination. The chain links TRBV5-6 to TRBJ2-5, with 8 bases lining up with TRBD1. CDR3 in amino acids: CASSYIPRTGRPETQYF. The CDR3 region has the DNA TGTGCCAGCAGCTACATACCACGGACAGGGCGTCCAGAGACCCAGTACTTC.